This is a list of T cell receptor beta chains from one sample in a study of blood T cells in healthy people across ages. Using its own MiXCR run on the 5' RACE reads, TCRdb lists one record per CDR3 protein. The sample lists over a million distinct CDR3 sequences; approximately 38% were seen once. Material for sequencing was blood. These receptors all come from a woman under 30 in good health. Each CDR3 is given with its conserved first and last residue. The order of the fields is J gene, V gene, D gene, clone size, CDR3 DNA, CDR3 protein. A D gene is named only where the DNA matches it firmly. Clone size appears in some rows only: once, few, many, or a class for an expanded clone.

J gene: TRBJ2-3; V gene: TRBV12-3/TRBV12-4; D gene: .; clone size: few; CDR3 DNA: TGTGCCAGCAGCCCCCGGGACACCGGCACAGATACGCAGTATTTT; CDR3 protein: CASSPRDTGTDTQYF
J gene: TRBJ1-4; V gene: TRBV11-2; D gene: TRBD1; clone size: .; CDR3 DNA: TGTGCCGGCAGCAATAGGGACAGAAACAATGAAAAACTGTTTTTT; CDR3 protein: CAGSNRDRNNEKLFF
J gene: TRBJ2-7; V gene: TRBV20-1; D gene: .; clone size: .; CDR3 DNA: TGCAGTGCTAGAGATGTGGGGGCAGGACGGCAGTTTTCCTACGAGCAGTACTTC; CDR3 protein: CSARDVGAGRQFSYEQYF
J gene: TRBJ1-6; V gene: TRBV7-8; D gene: .; clone size: .; CDR3 DNA: TGTGCCAGCAGCTTAGCGGTGACGGGACGGGCGCCCCTCCACTTT; CDR3 protein: CASSLAVTGRAPLHF
J gene: TRBJ2-7; V gene: TRBV20-1; D gene: .; clone size: .; CDR3 DNA: TGCAGTGCTGAACAGGGCTCGTACGAGCAGTACTTC; CDR3 protein: CSAEQGSYEQYF
J gene: TRBJ2-3; V gene: TRBV20-1; D gene: .; clone size: few; CDR3 DNA: TGCAGTGCTAGGGTACTGACGTTAGGATCAGATACGCAGTATTTT; CDR3 protein: CSARVLTLGSDTQYF
J gene: TRBJ1-2; V gene: TRBV10-3; D gene: .; clone size: .; CDR3 DNA: TGTGCCATCAGTGGCGGACTGGAAGCTAACTATGGCTACACCTTC; CDR3 protein: CAISGGLEANYGYTF
J gene: TRBJ2-3; V gene: TRBV20-1; D gene: .; clone size: .; CDR3 DNA: TGCAGTGCCACCTTATATCCGATTTTAGATACGCAGTATTTT; CDR3 protein: CSATLYPILDTQYF
J gene: TRBJ2-4; V gene: TRBV13; D gene: .; clone size: many; CDR3 DNA: TGTGCCAGCAGCCCGGGGGCAGGTCGTATTCAGTACTTC; CDR3 protein: CASSPGAGRIQYF
J gene: TRBJ2-2; V gene: TRBV20-1; D gene: .; clone size: .; CDR3 DNA: TGCAGTGCCCAAAGGGGCCGTACGAACACCGGGGAGCTGTTTTTT; CDR3 protein: CSAQRGRTNTGELFF
J gene: TRBJ2-7; V gene: TRBV12-3/TRBV12-4; D gene: .; clone size: .; CDR3 DNA: TGTGCCAGCAGTGTGTCCCAGGCCTACGAGCAGTACTTC; CDR3 protein: CASSVSQAYEQYF
J gene: TRBJ2-7; V gene: TRBV6-5; D gene: .; clone size: .; CDR3 DNA: TGTGCCAGCAGTCTTTCAGGGGCGGGAATTGGCGAGCAGTACTTC; CDR3 protein: CASSLSGAGIGEQYF
J gene: TRBJ2-3; V gene: TRBV6-1; D gene: .; clone size: .; CDR3 DNA: TGTGCCAGCAGTGAAGACCCAATGACGCAGTATTTT; CDR3 protein: CASSEDPMTQYF
J gene: TRBJ1-1; V gene: TRBV5-6; D gene: TRBD1; clone size: .; CDR3 DNA: TGTGCCAGCAGCTATAGACAGGGGATGAACACTGAAGCTTTCTTT; CDR3 protein: CASSYRQGMNTEAFF
J gene: TRBJ2-5; V gene: TRBV21-1; D gene: .; clone size: .; CDR3 DNA: TGTGCCAGCAGCAAAAGGGGCAGGTGGGGGATCCAAGAGACCCAGTACTTC; CDR3 protein: CASSKRGRWGIQETQYF
J gene: TRBJ2-1; V gene: TRBV5-6; D gene: TRBD2; clone size: .; CDR3 DNA: TGTGCCAGCGGGACTAGCGGGAGGGCCGAGGGGCATGAGCAGTTCTTC; CDR3 protein: CASGTSGRAEGHEQFF
J gene: TRBJ2-6; V gene: TRBV9; D gene: TRBD1; clone size: .; CDR3 DNA: TGTGCCAGCAGCAGACCGAGACAGGGTCACTCTGGGGCCAACGTCCTGACTTTC; CDR3 protein: CASSRPRQGHSGANVLTF
J gene: TRBJ2-3; V gene: TRBV10-3; D gene: TRBD2; clone size: .; CDR3 DNA: TGTGCCATCAAAGCCGGACTAGCGGGAGGGCCCGGAGCAGATACGCAGTATTTT; CDR3 protein: CAIKAGLAGGPGADTQYF
J gene: TRBJ2-7; V gene: TRBV10-3; D gene: TRBD1; clone size: few; CDR3 DNA: TGTGCCATCACCCAAGGACAGGGGGCGTACGAGCAGTACTTC; CDR3 protein: CAITQGQGAYEQYF
J gene: TRBJ2-7; V gene: TRBV5-1; D gene: TRBD2; clone size: .; CDR3 DNA: TGCGCCAGCACGATAATAGCGGGAAACAACGAGCAGTACTTC; CDR3 protein: CASTIIAGNNEQYF
J gene: TRBJ2-1; V gene: TRBV27; D gene: TRBD1; clone size: .; CDR3 DNA: TGTGCCAGCAGTATCAGGGGGCCCCTATACAATGAGCAGTTCTTC; CDR3 protein: CASSIRGPLYNEQFF
J gene: TRBJ2-7; V gene: TRBV4-1; D gene: .; clone size: .; CDR3 DNA: TGCGCCAGCAGTCCAACCCCCGCATCGGACTACGAGCAGTACTTC; CDR3 protein: CASSPTPASDYEQYF
J gene: TRBJ2-1; V gene: TRBV15; D gene: TRBD2; clone size: .; CDR3 DNA: TGTGCCACCAGCCAATTAGCGGGAGACAATGAGCAGTTCTTC; CDR3 protein: CATSQLAGDNEQFF
J gene: TRBJ1-2; V gene: TRBV14; D gene: .; clone size: once; CDR3 DNA: TGTGCCAGCAGCCCCGTAGCCGGGCCGAACGAGGGAGGCTACACCTTC; CDR3 protein: CASSPVAGPNEGGYTF
J gene: TRBJ2-3; V gene: TRBV4-1; D gene: TRBD2; clone size: .; CDR3 DNA: TGCGCCAGCAGCCAAGAAGGACTAGCGGGAGGAAACACAGATACGCAGTATTTT; CDR3 protein: CASSQEGLAGGNTDTQYF
J gene: TRBJ1-1; V gene: TRBV4-1; D gene: .; clone size: .; CDR3 DNA: TGCGCCAGCAGCCAAGAGGTGGGGAGGTTGGACACTGAAGCTTTCTTT; CDR3 protein: CASSQEVGRLDTEAFF
J gene: TRBJ2-3; V gene: TRBV7-9; D gene: TRBD2; clone size: once; CDR3 DNA: TGTGCCAGCAACCCGGGACTAGCGGGAACAGATACGCAGTATTTT; CDR3 protein: CASNPGLAGTDTQYF
J gene: TRBJ2-1; V gene: TRBV10-3; D gene: TRBD2; clone size: once; CDR3 DNA: TGTGCCATCTCCACCGGGACTAGCGGTTCCTACGAGCAGTTCTTC; CDR3 protein: CAISTGTSGSYEQFF
J gene: TRBJ2-1; V gene: TRBV10-2; D gene: TRBD2; clone size: .; CDR3 DNA: TGCGCCAGCAGTTCCGGACTAGCCTTTTCCCCCTCGCAGTTCTTC; CDR3 protein: CASSSGLAFSPSQFF
J gene: TRBJ2-3; V gene: TRBV10-3; D gene: TRBD2; clone size: few; CDR3 DNA: TGTGCCATCAGTAGAGAGAGGACTAGCGGGATCGCAGGCACAGATACGCAGTATTTT; CDR3 protein: CAISRERTSGIAGTDTQYF